Listed below are T cell receptor beta chains from one sample, sequenced in a study of T cell responses to AZD1222 COVID-19 vaccine. The assay was immunoSEQ multiplex PCR, and TCRdb's table has in-frame clones only and misses some. The sample has more than 150,000 clones; approximately 90% are singletons. Sample: peripheral blood, taken on day 0 of AZD1222 vaccination. The receptors come from an adult in good health. Each CDR3 is given without its conserved first and last residue. The order of the fields is J gene, CDR3 length, V gene, CDR3 protein.

TRBJ2-1 | 13 | TRBV11-3 | ASSLAEGLSGEQF
TRBJ2-1 | 14 | TRBV6-2/TRBV6-3 | ASSNPGQGAWIEQF
TRBJ1-1 | 11 | TRBV12-3/TRBV12-4 | ASTGQGPTEAF
TRBJ1-1 | 11 | TRBV29-1 | SVEGGFGTEAF
TRBJ1-1 | 14 | TRBV25-1 | ASSEYDRVKDTEAF
TRBJ2-1 | 13 | TRBV6-5 | ASSIDTADNNEQF
TRBJ2-7 | 11 | TRBV19 | ASSRDRSYEQY
TRBJ2-7 | 13 | TRBV5-6 | ASSLAGLLSYEQY
TRBJ2-7 | 12 | TRBV18 | ASSPKREFYEQY
TRBJ2-7 | 12 | TRBV27 | ASSSSGISYEQY
TRBJ2-7 | 11 | TRBV19 | ASSFGATYEQY
TRBJ1-2 | 14 | TRBV5-1 | ASSLVVAGGANGYT
TRBJ1-6 | 10 | TRBV28 | ASSLLTGSLH
TRBJ2-7 | 12 | TRBV7-9 | ASSLDRDFYEQY
TRBJ2-1 | 13 | TRBV4-1 | ASSQDRLEYNEQF
TRBJ1-2 | 13 | TRBV15 | ATSRDLNENYGYT
TRBJ1-1 | 13 | TRBV9 | ASSPWKGGDTEAF
TRBJ2-3 | 16 | TRBV28 | ASSFLSEGGPSTDTQY
TRBJ2-1 | 13 | TRBV7-2 | ASSPPRGGPNEQF
TRBJ1-2 | 14 | TRBV4-2 | ASSQASGGANYGYT
TRBJ2-1 | 14 | TRBV11-2 | ASSPGLAGLRNEQF
TRBJ2-3 | 12 | TRBV18 | ASSPGGTTDTQY
TRBJ1-5 | 12 | TRBV15 | ATSTGYRNQPQH
TRBJ2-1 | 9 | TRBV24-1 | ATSDYNEQF
TRBJ2-7 | 11 | TRBV9 | AIRHRLGTVVY
TRBJ2-7 | 14 | TRBV19 | ASSMIGGTGNYEQY